This T cell receptor beta chain was observed in a study of CD8+CD57+ T cells in acquired aplastic anemia. Study overall: CD4+ and CD8+ cells, once sorted, gave DNA averaging roughly 3 ug.

Comment on this clonotype: The antigen is undetermined. A much larger clone differs by one base, so this may be a read error.

The study profiled TCR beta VDJ and CDR3 using genomic DNA as template. TCRdb re-called the reads through MiXCR, storing one row per CDR3 protein. The top ten clones hold approximately 13% of a sample with roughly 180,000 distinct CDR3 sequences, less than 50% of them seen once. Whoever was chosen for sequencing had shown CD8+CD57+ cell expansion by flow cytometry. Study-level results: Patients and controls shared over 25 CD8+ CDR3 sequences. Controls did not differ significantly from patients in CD8+ Simpson's diversity.

Germline assignment: CDR1 SEHNR and CDR2 FQNEAQ (reference sequence). The CDR3 length is 14 residues. The receptor's source is a human donor with aplastic anemia. The rearrangement uses TRBV7-9 and TRBJ1-3, with D possibly TRBD1 on 5 matching bases. The source material was sorted CD4+, CD8+, or CD8+CD57+ T cells (not recorded which) from PBMCs. The CDR3 sequence: CASSLQGIGNTMYF. The CDR3, as DNA: TGTGCCAGCAGCTTACAGGGAATTGGAAACACCATGTATTTT.